The entry below gives a single TCR beta chain sequence along with its context. Its antigen is undetermined. Clones were read by immunoSEQ multiplex PCR, and TCRdb kept only the in-frame ones, dropping some. The sample consists of 150,000 to 190,000 clones, roughly 89% of them appearing once. This sample stems from a study of radiation and T cells in renal cell carcinoma. Time point specified: blood 2 weeks post-SBRT. Treatment here: 15 Gy SBRT to primary tumor, nephrectomy 4 weeks later. Whole-study findings and limits: Without pretreatment biopsies, baseline tumor clonotype presence was undetermined. In blood, top tumor clones expanded by 2 weeks, shrinking by 4.

V shed 3 bases, J shed 7 bases, and the junction held 11 bases outside the gene matches. CDR3 length equals 15 residues. Germline V gives CDR1 SNHLY, CDR2 FYNNEI. The chain combines TRBV2 with TRBJ1-2; 7 bases fit TRBD1. The sequencing here drew on blood, taken from a patient whose treatment included radiotherapy and nephrectomy. The sequence came from a woman in her fifties or sixties with renal cell carcinoma. The CDR3 DNA reads as TGTGCCAGCAGTGAGAGGACGGACTCAGGGGGTGGCTACACCTTC. Protein product: CASSERTDSGGGYTF.